This TCR beta chain was captured by sequencing in a study of T cells after yellow fever vaccination. The V gene lost 4 bases and the J gene lost 6 bases, with 11 bases spanning the gap. This CDR3 contains 13 residues. The germline CDR1 and CDR2 sequences are MNHEY and SMNVEV (reference sequence). This clonotype was picked up a small number of times. Each CDR3 protein is one row after TCRdb ran MiXCR on the 5' RACE reads. The sample has 150,000 to 200,000 distinct CDR3 sequences, 11% seen once. The chain links TRBV27 to TRBJ2-3; D gene uncertain. The source material was CD8+ T cells sorted from PBMCs, sampled 15 days after the yellow fever booster vaccination. The clonotype originates from a man aged 18-30 years who received the YFV17D yellow fever vaccine. The CDR3 here is CASSSVRQDTQYF. The CDR3 DNA reads TGTGCCAGCAGTTCTGTAAGGCAGGATACGCAGTATTTT.